The 23 T cell receptor beta chains presented below share a single source sample, sequenced in a study of T-cell reconstitution after alpha-beta-depleted transplantation in children. Unique molecular identifiers were incorporated during preparation of the TCRbeta library. TCRdb used MiXCR to reprocess the PCR reads, holding one entry per CDR3 protein. The table records tens of thousands of distinct CDR3 sequences, 4.9% of them present only once. The sample here was PBMCs, mostly from graft donor cells, taken 180 days after TCRalphabeta/CD19-depleted stem cell transplant. These receptor sequences come from a boy in the first two years of life who had a stem cell transplant for acute myeloid leukemia, so the T cells may come from the graft donor.

This clonotype has at least ten counts. The chain couples TRBV4-3 to TRBJ2-6, with TRBD1 as a possible D gene (6 bases). This CDR3 has 15 residues. Germline V lookup: CDR1 LGHNA, CDR2 YSLEER. Trimming pared 8 bases from V and 0 bases from J, leaving 11 bases between. The CDR3 reads CASGQGISGANVLTF. The CDR3 region has the DNA TGCGCCAGCGGGCAGGGGATCTCTGGGGCCAACGTCCTGACTTTC.

This clonotype was recorded at least ten times. The rearrangement uses TRBV4-3 and TRBJ2-2; 15 positions match TRBD2. With 4 bases clipped from V and 6 bases from J, the junction kept 9 bases outside the gene matches. CDR3 size: 18 residues. Germline V gene lookup returns CDR1 LGHNA and CDR2 YSLEER. CDR3 in DNA: TGCGCCAGCAGCCGACTGAGGACTAGCGGGGGGGCTGCCGGGGAGCTGTTTTTT. It codes for CASSRLRTSGGAAGELFF.

This clonotype was counted many times. This chain connects TRBV20-1 to TRBJ2-5; 8 nucleotides line up with TRBD2. This CDR3 comprises 13 residues. The germline gives CDR1 DFQATT, CDR2 SNEGSKA (reference sequence). V lost 6 bases to trimming and J lost 5 bases; unmatched junction nucleotides: 8. CDR3 DNA sequence: TGCAGTGCATCGAGCCCGGGAGGGGAGACCCAGTACTTC. Translating it yields CSASSPGGETQYF.

This clonotype was found many times. V and J are TRBV20-1 and TRBJ1-1; D gene ambiguous. The germline V gene has CDR1 DFQATT and CDR2 SNEGSKA (reference sequence). CDR3 length equals 12 residues. Trimming shortened V by 0 bases and J by 10 bases, and 12 bases separated the two germline ends. The CDR3 here is CSARDFREGAFF. The CDR3 coding sequence is TGCAGTGCTAGAGATTTCCGGGAGGGAGCTTTCTTT.

This clonotype came up many times. The chain recombines TRBV7-9 with TRBJ2-2; 8 bases are a match to TRBD2. V shed 5 bases, J shed 1 base, and the junction held 6 bases outside the gene matches. The CDR3 runs 16 residues. The germline V gene has CDR1 SEHNR and CDR2 FQNEAQ (reference sequence). CDR3 coding DNA: TGTGCCAGCAGCCTCCGAGCGGGGGTGAACACCGGGGAGCTGTTTTTT. Its translation: CASSLRAGVNTGELFF.

This clonotype has a count of ten or more. The chain carries TRBV6-5 and TRBJ1-5; D is uncertain. V was pared by 5 bases and J by 0 bases, with 5 bases between. Germline V gene data show CDR1 as MNHEY and CDR2 as SVGAGI. The CDR3 is 13 residues long. Here the CDR3 reads CASSSNSNQPQHF. The CDR3 DNA sequence: TGTGCCAGCAGTAGCAATAGCAATCAGCCCCAGCATTTT.

This clonotype was found many times. The rearrangement joins TRBV12-3 or TRBV12-4 to TRBJ2-6, with D maybe TRBD1 (6 bases). There are 17 residues in the CDR3. V lost 5 bases, J lost 0 bases, and 14 bases lay in between. CDR3 amino acids: CASSRYREHSGANVLTF. The CDR3 DNA reads TGTGCCAGCAGTCGCTACAGGGAGCACTCTGGGGCCAACGTCCTGACTTTC.

This clonotype was observed many times. The chain has TRBV15 and TRBJ2-7; 8 bases are shared with TRBD1. The J segment lost 1 base and the V segment lost 2 bases, leaving 4 bases of the junction unmatched. CDR1 and CDR2 from the germline V gene are LNHNV and YYDKDF (reference sequence). This CDR3 is built from 15 residues. The CDR3 reads CATSRRDRGSYEQYF. Here the CDR3 DNA reads TGTGCCACCAGCAGACGCGACAGGGGATCCTACGAGCAGTACTTC.

In its sample, this clonotype was seen many times. The chain couples TRBV4-1 to TRBJ2-4; TRBD2 matches 16 bases. V shed 3 bases, J shed 0 bases, and the junction held 2 bases outside the gene matches. Germline V CDR1 and CDR2: MGHRA, YSYEKL. The CDR3 covers 18 residues. The CDR3 DNA reads TGCGCCAGCAGCCAGGGACTAGCGGGGGGGGCAGCCAAAAACATTCAGTACTTC. This sequence encodes CASSQGLAGGAAKNIQYF.

This clonotype occurred a few times. V is TRBV3-1 and J is TRBJ2-2, with TRBD1 identical over 9 bases. Germline V lookup: CDR1 LGHDT, CDR2 YNNKEL (reference sequence). The CDR3 contains 19 residues. The trim removed 6 bases at V and 3 bases at J, leaving 17 bases unmatched. As DNA, the CDR3 is TGTGCCAGCAGTCCACATGTCCCCGGGACAGGGATGTACACCGGGGAGCTGTTTTTT. This encodes CASSPHVPGTGMYTGELFF. The complete variable domain, with remaining parts taken from reference TRBV3-1 and TRBJ2-2, reads DTAVSQTPKYLVTQMGNDKSIKCEQNLGHDTMYWYKQDSKKFLKIMFSYNNKELIINETVPNRFSPKSPDKAHLNLHINSLELGDSAVYFCASSPHVPGTGMYTGELFFGEGSRLTVL.

This clonotype was seen at least ten times. The chain is built from TRBV12-3 or TRBV12-4 and TRBJ2-3, with D perhaps given as TRBD1 or TRBD2 (5 bases each). V was trimmed by 7 bases and J by 4 bases, leaving 18 bases between them. This CDR3 is 15 amino acids long. CDR3 residues: CASKEGYDAPDTQYF. For the CDR3, the DNA is TGTGCCAGCAAAGAGGGGTATGACGCTCCAGATACGCAGTATTTT.

This clonotype was seen many times. The V gene is TRBV15, the J gene TRBJ2-1; TRBD1 matches 7 bases. Per the germline V gene, CDR1 is LNHNV and CDR2 is YYDKDF (reference sequence). The trim removed 3 bases at V and 9 bases at J, leaving 14 bases unmatched. The CDR3 is made up of 16 amino acids. CDR3 nucleotides: TGTGCCACCAGCAGGGCCCGAGAGGGGGCAGGGGCTGAGCAGTTCTTC. Translated: CATSRAREGAGAEQFF.

In its sample, this clonotype was seen many times. The chain has TRBV7-2 and TRBJ1-2; D unresolved. The ends were cut back, 1 base at V and 5 bases at J, with 14 bases in the middle. The V gene's germline CDR1 is SGHTA and CDR2 FQGNSA. This CDR3 is built from 15 residues. The CDR3 loop reads CASSLVRRGIYGYTF. CDR3 bases: TGTGCCAGCAGCTTAGTAAGACGGGGTATTTATGGCTACACCTTC.

This clonotype has ten or more counts. The chain joins TRBV5-1 to TRBJ2-1; no reliable D call. The CDR3 sequence is 16 residues long. In germline, CDR1 is SGHRS, CDR2 YFSETQ. V lost 0 bases to trimming and J lost 2 bases, with 12 bases between them. CDR3 in amino acids: CASSLGPVSPYNEQFF. The CDR3 DNA reads TGCGCCAGCAGCTTGGGGCCGGTTTCTCCCTACAATGAGCAGTTCTTC. Using reference TRBV5-1 and TRBJ2-1 for the parts outside the CDR3, the full variable domain is KAGVTQTPRYLIKTRGQQVTLSCSPISGHRSVSWYQQTPGQGLQFLFEYFSETQRNKGNFPGRFSGRQFSNSRSEMNVSTLELGDSALYLCASSLGPVSPYNEQFFGPGTRLTVL.

Many counts were recorded for this clonotype. The V call is TRBV5-1, the J call TRBJ1-6; a possible D gene is TRBD1 (6 bases). The CDR3 extends over 14 amino acids. The V gene's germline CDR1 is SGHRS and CDR2 YFSETQ. Trimming stripped 3 bases from V and 7 bases from J, with 11 bases between. The CDR3 loop is CASSSRTANSPLHF. The CDR3 nucleotides read TGCGCCAGCAGCTCACGGACAGCGAATTCACCCCTCCACTTT.

This clonotype was picked up many times. The chain couples TRBV11-2 to TRBJ1-5; the D gene is possibly TRBD1 (5 bases). The CDR3 is 15 residues long. V was cut by 4 bases and J by 4 bases, with 14 bases left in between. Germline lookup yields CDR1 SGHAT and CDR2 FQNNGV. CDR3 loop: CASSSGQGLNQPQHF. The CDR3 region has the DNA TGTGCCAGCAGCTCCGGGCAGGGTCTGAATCAGCCCCAGCATTTT.

This clonotype was observed many times. CDR3 region: CASAGQGGYNEQFF. The DNA for the CDR3 is TGCGCCAGCGCGGGACAGGGGGGATACAATGAGCAGTTCTTC. This chain connects TRBV5-1 to TRBJ2-1, with 11 nucleotides matching TRBD1. V lost 7 bases to trimming and J lost 4 bases; unmatched junction nucleotides: 4. Germline CDR1 SGHRS, CDR2 YFSETQ. The CDR3 runs to 14 residues. Filled out from reference TRBV5-1 and TRBJ2-1, the complete variable domain reads KAGVTQTPRYLIKTRGQQVTLSCSPISGHRSVSWYQQTPGQGLQFLFEYFSETQRNKGNFPGRFSGRQFSNSRSEMNVSTLELGDSALYLCASAGQGGYNEQFFGPGTRLTVL.

This clonotype was counted many times. This chain uses TRBV11-2 with TRBJ1-4; perhaps TRBD1 as D (5 bases). Germline-derived CDR1 and CDR2 are SGHAT and FQNNGV. Trimming cost V 2 bases and J 7 bases, with 20 bases left between them. There are 17 residues in the CDR3. The CDR3 region is CASSLNWKRQGGEKLFF. CDR3 DNA: TGTGCCAGCAGCTTAAACTGGAAGCGGCAGGGCGGTGAAAAACTGTTTTTT.

This clonotype showed up many times. The V gene is TRBV7-8, the J gene TRBJ1-5; no clear D. CDR3 length: 11 amino acids. CDR1 and CDR2 from the germline V gene are SGHVS and FQNEAQ. V lost 4 bases and J lost 9, with 7 bases in between. The CDR3, as DNA: TGTGCCAGCAGCTCCGGAGGGCCCCAGCATTTT. Encoded protein: CASSSGGPQHF.

This clonotype was picked up many times. The chain recombines TRBV11-3 with TRBJ2-5; D remains unclear. Trimming left V 0 bases short and J 0 bases short, with 14 bases between. The germline gives CDR1 SGHNT, CDR2 YENEEA. This CDR3 is built from 17 residues. The CDR3 sequence: CASSLESGFWYQETQYF. The CDR3 DNA reads TGTGCCAGCAGCTTAGAATCTGGGTTTTGGTACCAAGAGACCCAGTACTTC.

This clonotype was counted at least ten times. CDR3 DNA sequence: TGTGCCAGCAGCCAAGGGCCTGAAGCTTTCTTT. This gives the protein CASSQGPEAFF. This chain links TRBV3-1 with TRBJ1-1, with no clear D. V was clipped by 1 base and J by 6 bases, with 3 bases between them. The CDR3 sequence is 11 residues long. From germline, CDR1 is LGHDT and CDR2 YNNKEL (reference sequence).

A few counts support this clonotype. V and J are TRBV29-1 and TRBJ2-1, with 8 positions matching TRBD1. The CDR3 runs 17 residues. V was pared by 5 bases and J by 8 bases, with 20 bases of the junction left unmatched. CDR1 and CDR2 from the germline V gene are SQVTM and ANQGSEA. As DNA, the CDR3 is TGCAGCGTTCCCGAGATGGGCCCGGCAGGGGGCCGCCATGAGCAGTTCTTC. It codes for CSVPEMGPAGGRHEQFF.

This clonotype was seen many times. The chain recombines TRBV29-1 with TRBJ2-3, with D uncertain. CDR1 SQVTM and CDR2 ANQGSEA come from the germline V gene. The CDR3 sequence is 13 residues long. V gave up 7 bases and J gave up 3 bases, with 14 bases separating them. This chain's CDR3 is CSAVGWVTDTQYF. The CDR3 DNA reads as TGCAGCGCGGTAGGGTGGGTGACAGATACGCAGTATTTT.